Presented here are 13 T cell receptor beta chains from one specimen sequenced in a study of OX40 agonist ivuxolimab in advanced cancers. Sequencing was performed with immunoSEQ multiplex PCR; in TCRdb, only in-frame clones are kept and a portion is missing. Of about 75,000 clones detected, 90% appear once; the ten largest clones hold about 0.4%. The material sequenced was CD4+ or CD8+ T cells sorted from blood, taken in a trial of the OX40 agonist ivuxolimab. The receptors were gathered from an adult with an advanced solid tumor such as melanoma, head and neck, liver or kidney cancer.

This chain links TRBV28 with TRBJ2-5, with 11 bases fitting TRBD1. The CDR3 sequence is 14 residues long. CDR1 and CDR2 (germline): MDHEN, SYDVKM. J was trimmed by 5 bases and V by 4 bases; bases with no gene match: 3. The CDR3 bases are TGTGCCAGCAGTTCGGGACAGGGGGGGGAGACCCAGTACTTC. Translating it yields CASSSGQGGETQYF.

The V call is TRBV6-4, the J call TRBJ2-5; D call uncertain. There are 12 residues in the CDR3. Trimming shortened V by 10 bases and J by 1 base, and 10 bases separated the two germline ends. Germline lookup yields CDR1 MRHNA and CDR2 SNTAGT. The CDR3 loop is CANQPLQETQYF. The CDR3 DNA reads as TGTGCCAATCAACCCCTCCAAGAGACCCAGTACTTC.

V usage is TRBV5-1 and J usage is TRBJ2-1, with a possible D match to TRBD1 (5 bases). V lost 0 bases and J lost 1, with 11 bases in between. The V gene's germline CDR1 is SGHRS and CDR2 YFSETQ. The CDR3 length is 16 residues. CDR3: CASSLASGMSYNEQFF. CDR3 DNA: TGCGCCAGCAGCTTGGCCTCAGGGATGTCCTACAATGAGCAGTTCTTC.

The V call is TRBV30, the J call TRBJ1-2, with TRBD1 matching over 8 bases. Germline lookup yields CDR1 GTSNPN and CDR2 SVGIG (reference sequence). Trimming cost V 5 bases and J 5 bases; bases outside gene matches: 10. The CDR3 sequence is 14 residues long. In nucleotides, the CDR3 is TGTGCCTGGGGGGCAGGGGGCTACTATTATGGCTACACCTTC. Protein product: CAWGAGGYYYGYTF.

CDR3 sequence: CASSLRRDGPFDGYTF. CDR3 coding DNA: TGTGCCAGCAGTTTAAGGAGGGACGGGCCTTTTGATGGCTACACCTTC. The V and J genes are TRBV28 and TRBJ1-2, with a tentative D call TRBD1 (5 bases). V was trimmed by 2 bases and J by 6 bases, leaving 19 bases between them. Germline CDR1 and CDR2: MDHEN and SYDVKM. The CDR3 spans 16 residues.

The chain joins TRBV7-9 to TRBJ1-4, with 9 positions matching TRBD1. This CDR3 spans 13 amino acids. The germline gives CDR1 SEHNR, CDR2 FQNEAQ (reference sequence). With 3 bases clipped from V and 8 bases from J, the junction kept 1 base outside the gene matches. The CDR3 protein is CASSFGTGEKLFF. In DNA form, the CDR3 reads TGTGCCAGCAGCTTTGGGACAGGGGAAAAACTGTTTTTT.

The V gene is TRBV25-1, the J gene TRBJ2-6, with 8 bases that match TRBD1. V lost 4 bases to trimming and J lost 0 bases; unmatched junction nucleotides: 5. The CDR3 has 17 amino acids. From germline, CDR1 is MGHDK and CDR2 SYGVNS. The CDR3 region is CASSVGTGASGANVLTF. As DNA, the CDR3 is TGTGCCAGCAGTGTTGGGACAGGAGCCTCTGGGGCCAACGTCCTGACTTTC.

V is TRBV29-1 and J is TRBJ2-5; perhaps D is TRBD1 or TRBD2 (5 bases each). Trimming took off 6 bases at V and 4 bases at J, with 9 bases between the two ends. CDR1 is SQVTM, CDR2 ANQGSEA, per germline. The CDR3 length is 11 residues. The CDR3 loop reads CSVGTLETQYF. In DNA form, the CDR3 reads TGCAGCGTGGGGACCTTAGAGACCCAGTACTTC.

Comments on this clone: Germline and junction disagree at one end, which may indicate a read error. The rearrangement links TRBV23-1 to TRBJ2-7; D call uncertain. TRBV23-1 is an ORF for which the function is uncertain. This CDR3 region has 11 residues. CDR3 DNA: TGCGCCAGCAGTCATTCCTGCGAGCAGTACTTC. It specifies CASSHSCEQYF.

The gene calls are TRBV6-1 and TRBJ1-5, with D hard to call. This CDR3 spans 14 amino acids. V shed 4 bases and J shed 1 base, with 8 bases lying between them. Germline values: CDR1 MNHNS, CDR2 SASEGT. Here the CDR3 reads CASSGEKSNQPQHF. DNA for the CDR3: TGTGCCAGCAGTGGAGAGAAAAGCAATCAGCCCCAGCATTTT.

This chain uses TRBV7-3 with TRBJ1-2, with unresolved D. V lost 8 bases, J lost 2 bases, and 12 bases lay in between. The CDR3 contains 13 residues. The germline CDR1 and CDR2 sequences are SGHTA and FQGTGA. For the CDR3, the DNA is TGTGCCAGCGGCTACGACGGAAACTATGGCTACACCTTC. This codes for CASGYDGNYGYTF.

The V gene is TRBV10-3, the J gene TRBJ2-4; a weak D match, TRBD1 (6 bases). V lost 6 bases and J lost 1, with 13 bases in between. The CDR3 runs to 15 residues. Germline V lookup: CDR1 ENHRY, CDR2 SYGVKD. In DNA, the CDR3 is TGTGCCATCAGGTGGACAGATGGGGCCAAAAACATTCAGTACTTC. Translated: CAIRWTDGAKNIQYF.

The CDR3 DNA reads as TGTGCCAGCAGTTCAGTAGGGGGAGAGACCCAGTACTTC. It specifies CASSSVGGETQYF. The chain combines TRBV28 with TRBJ2-5, with a possible D match to TRBD1 (6 bases). V was cut by 4 bases and J by 4 bases, with 10 bases left in between. The CDR3 length is 13 residues. The V gene's germline CDR1 is MDHEN and CDR2 SYDVKM.